This T cell receptor beta chain originates from a study of T cells after yellow fever vaccination. This clonotype was counted at least ten times. A single record per CDR3 protein comes from TCRdb applying MiXCR to the 5' RACE reads. The data show around 250,000 distinct CDR3 sequences, less than 9% seen once. The V end was cut by 3 bases, the J end by 3 bases, with 9 bases between. The length of the CDR3 is 13 residues. Germline assignment: CDR1 ENHRY and CDR2 SYGVKD. Sequenced here: CD4+ T cells sorted from PBMCs, sampled 15 days after the yellow fever booster vaccination. The origin of this receptor is a man younger than 45 who received the YFV17D yellow fever vaccine. The chain carries TRBV10-3 and TRBJ2-7; D is unclear. The CDR3 coding sequence is TGTGCCATCAGTGAAAATTCGGGCTACGAGCAGTACTTC. Its protein is CAISENSGYEQYF.